This T cell receptor beta chain was sequenced during a study of blood T cells in healthy people across ages. A remark on this clonotype: Its antigen is undetermined.

With a J-beta primer mix and a sample-barcoded 5' primer, a second PCR ran about 6 to 11 cycles. Each cDNA molecule was tagged by a template-switch adaptor with 12 random nucleotides. Each CDR3 protein is one row after TCRdb ran MiXCR on the 5' RACE reads. The sample consists of 1,500,000 or so distinct CDR3 sequences, around 40% of them appearing once. Notes on the study in general: Diversity figures derived from one million T cells were judged to underestimate the true value.

V was pared by 7 bases and J by 10 bases, with 18 bases between. This CDR3 is 13 amino acids long. This sequence originates from a woman aged 18-29 years in good health. The V gene is TRBV12-3 or TRBV12-4, the J gene TRBJ2-3; D remains ambiguous. Sequencing was done on a sample of blood. The CDR3 spells CASNSPDNRAQYF. CDR3 nucleotides: TGTGCCAGCAACTCTCCCGACAATCGGGCGCAGTATTTT.